The present TCR beta chain was sequenced within a study of OX40 agonist ivuxolimab in advanced cancers. Study context: Patients were treated with ivuxolimab, an agonistic anti-OX40 (CD134) antibody.

Whole-study results and caveats: Average numbers of expanded clones were greater in CD8+ T cells than in CD4+.

The CDR3 totals 15 residues. Germline-derived CDR1 and CDR2 are MNHEY and SMNVEV (reference sequence). Deletions cut 4 bases from V and 5 bases from J, with 17 bases between. About this clone itself: The antigen remains undetermined.

Libraries were prepared by immunoSEQ multiplex PCR; TCRdb keeps only in-frame clonotypes and omits some of them. The table shows approximately 86,000 clones, with 86% occurring only once. The sample here was CD4+ or CD8+ T cells sorted from blood, taken in a trial of the OX40 agonist ivuxolimab. The chain has TRBV27 and TRBJ1-2; D call uncertain. This receptor was obtained from an adult with an advanced solid tumor such as melanoma, head and neck, liver or kidney cancer. In DNA form, the CDR3 reads TGTGCCAGCAGTTCTCCGACAATCGGAGTATATGGCTACACCTTC. This codes for CASSSPTIGVYGYTF.